This is a list of T cell receptor beta chains from one sample in a study of T cells after yellow fever vaccination. One entry per CDR3 protein, called by TCRdb with MiXCR from the 5' RACE reads. The sample includes some 670,000 distinct CDR3 sequences, about 12% of them seen just once. This specimen was PBMCs, taken on the day of the yellow fever booster vaccination. The receptor set was obtained from a man under 40 who received the YFV17D yellow fever vaccine. Each CDR3 is given with its conserved first and last residue. Fields, in order: D gene, J gene, V gene, CDR3 protein. A D gene is named only where the DNA matches it firmly.

D: -
J: TRBJ1-5
V: TRBV7-9
CDR3: CASSLDSVDQPQHF

D: -
J: TRBJ2-3
V: TRBV20-1
CDR3: CSAPGSDTSTDTQYF

D: -
J: TRBJ1-2
V: TRBV6-1
CDR3: CASSRVLGNGYTF

D: TRBD2
J: TRBJ2-7
V: TRBV14
CDR3: CASSQGFGSRTSGIREQYF

D: -
J: TRBJ2-7
V: TRBV6-2/TRBV6-3
CDR3: CASSGAGRRYEQYF

D: -
J: TRBJ2-7
V: TRBV5-4
CDR3: CASSLAFGEGSYEQYF

D: -
J: TRBJ2-5
V: TRBV7-8
CDR3: CASSLGPKGETQYF

D: TRBD1
J: TRBJ2-7
V: TRBV7-9
CDR3: CASSLGQGEGEQYF

D: TRBD2
J: TRBJ2-1
V: TRBV9
CDR3: CASSVSGYAYNEQFF

D: TRBD1
J: TRBJ1-2
V: TRBV10-3
CDR3: CAIRSTGGVYGYTF

D: TRBD2
J: TRBJ2-1
V: TRBV5-1
CDR3: CASSLWQGRLANYNEQFF

D: TRBD1
J: TRBJ2-2
V: TRBV9
CDR3: CASSVVQGGTGELFF

D: TRBD1
J: TRBJ1-1
V: TRBV6-5
CDR3: CASSYGTGGTEAFF

D: -
J: TRBJ2-3
V: TRBV19
CDR3: CASSPGGGRDTQYF

D: -
J: TRBJ2-7
V: TRBV5-1
CDR3: CASSLAARVEQYF

D: -
J: TRBJ1-2
V: TRBV20-1
CDR3: CSARDATNYGYTF

D: TRBD2
J: TRBJ2-5
V: TRBV20-1
CDR3: CSVLPTSGTQETQYF

D: -
J: TRBJ2-7
V: TRBV3-1
CDR3: CAEQPRPRADLSYEQYF

D: -
J: TRBJ2-7
V: TRBV6-2/TRBV6-3
CDR3: CASSYGRYEQYF

D: -
J: TRBJ1-1
V: TRBV5-1
CDR3: CASSLEGFDTEAFF

D: TRBD1
J: TRBJ2-1
V: TRBV28
CDR3: CASRGQGQAGNEQFF

D: -
J: TRBJ2-4
V: TRBV5-6
CDR3: CASSSGSEVVQYF

D: TRBD1
J: TRBJ2-1
V: TRBV19
CDR3: CASSTTGWDEQFF

D: -
J: TRBJ2-2
V: TRBV4-3
CDR3: CASSQDGGSTGELFF

D: -
J: TRBJ1-2
V: TRBV23-1
CDR3: CASSLHRVYGYTF

D: -
J: TRBJ2-3
V: TRBV20-1
CDR3: CSARSRTDTQYF

D: -
J: TRBJ2-7
V: TRBV2
CDR3: CASSSWGEQYF

D: TRBD1
J: TRBJ1-2
V: TRBV20-1
CDR3: CSARPGQGGLNYGYTF

D: -
J: TRBJ2-2
V: TRBV19
CDR3: CASTPLRLSGTGELFF

D: TRBD1
J: TRBJ2-5
V: TRBV25-1
CDR3: CASSDMTGVLETQYF

D: -
J: TRBJ1-2
V: TRBV5-6
CDR3: CASRRTVGGYTF

D: -
J: TRBJ1-5
V: TRBV20-1
CDR3: CSAFGSSNQPQHF